The 15 T cell receptor beta chains below all came from one sample that was sequenced in a study of CD8 T cells in ankylosing spondylitis. These receptors' antigens are unknown. General study points: Apparently characteristic of ankylosing spondylitis blood was a TCR beta motif (fewer than ten highly homologous variants).

MiXCR, applied by TCRdb to the 5' RACE reads, yields one record per CDR3 protein. This table has around 890,000 distinct CDR3 sequences, approximately 12% appearing once. The sequenced sample consisted of blood, either unsorted or a sorted T cell fraction (not recorded which). These receptors all come from a male donor with ankylosing spondylitis.

This clonotype was seen ten or more times. The V call is TRBV4-3, the J call TRBJ1-2, with 7 nucleotides matching TRBD1. Looked up from germline, CDR1 is LGHNA and CDR2 is YSLEER. The CDR3 length is 14 residues. V gave up 1 base and J gave up 3 bases; unmatched junction bases: 2. The CDR3 DNA follows: TGCGCCAGCAGCCAAGGGACAGGAGACTATGGCTACACCTTC. It yields the protein CASSQGTGDYGYTF.

This clonotype was found a few times. The chain has TRBV6-1 and TRBJ1-4; 7 bases map to TRBD1. From germline, CDR1 is MNHNS and CDR2 SASEGT. The CDR3 contains 15 residues. The J segment lost 6 bases and the V segment lost 5 bases, leaving 9 bases of the junction unmatched. CDR3 nucleotides: TGTGCCAGCAGTAAAACAGGGGCGGGGGATGAAAAACTGTTTTTT. This translates into CASSKTGAGDEKLFF.

This clonotype appeared many times. The CDR3 here is CASSLVAHTDTQYF. CDR3 coding DNA: TGCGCCAGCAGCTTGGTTGCTCACACAGATACGCAGTATTTT. This rearrangement joins TRBV5-1 to TRBJ2-3; the D is unclear. V was pared by 0 bases and J by 2 bases, with 7 bases between. CDR3 size: 14 residues. Germline V lookup: CDR1 SGHRS, CDR2 YFSETQ.

This clonotype was recorded a few times. This chain uses TRBV5-1 with TRBJ2-6; D is undetermined. The V gene's germline CDR1 is SGHRS and CDR2 YFSETQ. With 3 bases removed from V and 0 bases from J, the gap between germline ends came to 10 bases. The CDR3 is 16 residues long. The CDR3 loop reads CASSWGIASGANVLTF. CDR3 nucleotides: TGCGCCAGCAGCTGGGGTATCGCCTCTGGGGCCAACGTCCTGACTTTC.

The sample holds a few counts of this clonotype. V is TRBV6-2 or TRBV6-3 and J is TRBJ2-1, with TRBD2 matching over 9 bases. V shed 6 bases and J 9 bases; nucleotides not matched to a gene: 12. Germline V gene lookup returns CDR1 MNHEY and CDR2 SVGEGT. The CDR3 covers 15 residues. The CDR3 DNA follows: TGTGCCAGCAGCCCGACTAGCGGAGTATCCCCTGAGCAGTTCTTC. Translation: CASSPTSGVSPEQFF.

In this sample, this clonotype turned up a few times. The CDR3 reads CASSLFRGEAFF. CDR3 sequence (DNA): TGCGCCAGCAGCTTGTTTAGGGGTGAAGCTTTCTTT. The chain uses TRBV5-1 and TRBJ1-1; possibly TRBD1 for D (5 bases). Per germline, CDR1 SGHRS and CDR2 YFSETQ. Trimming took off 1 base at V and 7 bases at J, with 8 bases between the two ends. This CDR3 is built from 12 residues.

V and J are TRBV7-2 and TRBJ2-5, with D hard to call. In germline, CDR1 is SGHTA, CDR2 FQGNSA. Trimming removed 5 bases at V and 7 bases at J, with 11 bases between. The CDR3 is made up of 12 amino acids. CDR3 nucleotides: TGTGCCAGCAGCCCCTTTGGCAGGACCCAGTACTTC. As protein: CASSPFGRTQYF.

This clonotype occurred a few times. The J gene is TRBJ2-5, the V gene TRBV9, with unresolved D. The germline V and J ends were trimmed by 0 bases and 1 base, with 7 bases remaining between them. Germline V gene sequence: CDR1 SGDLS, CDR2 YYNGEE. The CDR3 extends over 14 amino acids. As DNA, the CDR3 is TGTGCCAGCAGCGTAGAAGGGCGCCAAGAGACCCAGTACTTC. Amino acid sequence: CASSVEGRQETQYF.

This clonotype occurred a few times. The chain couples TRBV5-1 to TRBJ1-6; the D gene is possibly TRBD1 (5 bases). Trimming stripped 1 base from V and 4 bases from J, with 9 bases between. Germline V gene sequence: CDR1 SGHRS, CDR2 YFSETQ. The CDR3 is made up of 15 amino acids. CDR3 DNA: TGCGCCAGCAGCTTGTTTCAGGGATATAATTCACCCCTCCACTTT. Amino acids: CASSLFQGYNSPLHF.

V and J are TRBV6-1 and TRBJ1-2; D not certain. The V gene lost 6 bases and the J gene lost 5 bases, with 16 bases spanning the gap. Germline values: CDR1 MNHNS, CDR2 SASEGT. The CDR3 covers 14 residues. The CDR3 loop reads CASSPSVSDYGYTF. DNA for the CDR3: TGTGCCAGCAGCCCTTCGGTATCCGATTATGGCTACACCTTC.

This chain connects TRBV7-6 to TRBJ1-4; TRBD1 is a possible D gene (6 bases). The CDR3 consists of 15 residues. Between the trimmed V and J ends, which lost 2 bases and 7 bases, there was a span of 14 bases. Germline V gene sequence: CDR1 SGHVS, CDR2 FNYEAQ. The CDR3 reads CASSLLVGTSEKLFF. CDR3 nucleotides: TGTGCCAGCAGCTTATTGGTTGGGACAAGTGAAAAACTGTTTTTT. Based on the CDR3 plus reference TRBV7-6 and TRBJ1-4, the full variable domain is GAGVSQSPRYKVTKRGQDVALRCDPISGHVSLYWYRQALGQGPEFLTYFNYEAQQDKSGLPNDRFSAERPEGSISTLTIQRTEQRDSAMYRCASSLLVGTSEKLFFGSGTQLSVL.

This clonotype occurred a few times. The chain uses TRBV20-1 and TRBJ2-7, with no clear D. With 2 bases removed from V and 3 bases from J, the gap between germline ends came to 11 bases. Looked up from germline, CDR1 is DFQATT and CDR2 is SNEGSKA (reference sequence). This CDR3 has 13 residues. CDR3 residues: CSARTPSLYEQYF. CDR3 coding DNA: TGCAGTGCTAGAACGCCTTCCCTCTACGAGCAGTACTTC.

In its sample, this clonotype was seen many times. V gene TRBV6-1 combines with J gene TRBJ2-2; no clear D gene. The germline gives CDR1 MNHNS, CDR2 SASEGT. CDR3 length equals 14 residues. V lost 7 bases and J lost 3, with 12 bases in between. This chain's CDR3 is CASNPIGDTGELFF. DNA of the CDR3: TGTGCCAGCAACCCCATAGGCGACACCGGGGAGCTGTTTTTT.

In this sample, this clonotype turned up many times. The chain employs TRBV7-2 and TRBJ1-2; 8 nucleotides match TRBD1. The V gene's germline CDR1 is SGHTA and CDR2 FQGNSA. The ends lost 1 base at V and 4 bases at J; junction bases unmatched: 2. This CDR3 region has 14 residues. The CDR3 loop is CASSLVDRVYGYTF. For the CDR3, the DNA is TGTGCCAGCAGCTTAGTGGACAGGGTCTATGGCTACACCTTC.

The chain joins TRBV20-1 to TRBJ2-7; TRBD1 agrees at 8 bases. CDR1 and CDR2 (germline): DFQATT, SNEGSKA (reference sequence). V lost 5 bases and J lost 3; bases outside the gene matches: 6. The CDR3 runs 13 residues. The chain's CDR3 is CSARQGFDYEQYF. CDR3 sequence (DNA): TGCAGTGCTCGACAGGGGTTCGACTACGAGCAGTACTTC.